The 21 T cell receptor beta chains given below trace back to one sample, sequenced in a study of human T cells and chemical hapten exposure. As for time point: patch test 3, about 24 weeks after DPC sensitization. Treatment reported: therapeutic diphenylcyclopropenone sensitization with weekly scalp DPC. TCRdb independently ran MiXCR on the RACE reads; one entry per CDR3 protein. The sample includes over 150,000 distinct CDR3 sequences, 25% to 35% of them seen just once. Sequencing used whole blood, obtained in connection with sensitization to the hapten diphenylcyclopropenone (DPC). The receptors derive from a young woman with alopecia areata. Some clones in this sample may be carry-over from other donors' samples.

The chain couples TRBV29-1 to TRBJ1-2; D is ambiguous. The CDR3 spans 13 residues. Trimming pared 7 bases from V and 7 bases from J, leaving 19 bases between. The V gene's germline CDR1 is SQVTM and CDR2 ANQGSEA. CDR3 bases: TGCAGCGCAGGAGGGCAGAGCTCCCGTGGCTACACCTTC. Translation gives CSAGGQSSRGYTF.

The sample holds a few counts of this clonotype. The rearrangement joins TRBV7-2 to TRBJ2-1; no clear D gene. Germline V gives CDR1 SGHTA, CDR2 FQGNSA. V lost 3 bases and J lost 6, with 9 bases in between. This CDR3 has 13 amino acids. The DNA for the CDR3 is TGTGCCAGCAGCTTGAGGCCGATCAATGAGCAGTTCTTC. It codes for CASSLRPINEQFF.

The chain recombines TRBV29-1 with TRBJ2-1, with unresolved D. Trimming cost V 7 bases and J 5 bases, with 12 bases left between them. There are 12 residues in the CDR3. CDR1 SQVTM and CDR2 ANQGSEA come from the germline V gene. CDR3 sequence (DNA): TGCAGCGGTTCTTTCGCTAACAATGAGCAGTTCTTC. Translation gives CSGSFANNEQFF.

A word on this clonotype: Sequence at one end of the junction differs from germline and may be a read error. J is TRBJ2-5 and V is TRBV7-7; unclear D gene. Germline values: CDR1 SSHAT, CDR2 FNYEAQ (reference sequence). This CDR3 is 13 amino acids long. DNA for the CDR3: TGTGCTAGCAGCTTAACACGCCAAGAGACCCAGTACTTC. Protein: CASSLTRQETQYF.

This chain joins TRBV12-3 or TRBV12-4 and TRBJ1-1, with D unresolved. CDR3 length equals 11 residues. V was shortened by 1 base and J by 7 bases, with 4 bases between the two germline ends. The CDR3, as DNA: TGTGCCAGCAGTTTAGATGTTGAAGCTTTCTTT. Translated: CASSLDVEAFF.

The rearrangement joins TRBV27 to TRBJ1-2; the match to TRBD1 covers 12 bases. This CDR3 contains 17 residues. The germline V gene has CDR1 MNHEY and CDR2 SMNVEV (reference sequence). The V segment lost 5 bases and the J segment 2 bases; nucleotides outside the gene matches: 9. CDR3 residues: CASSEGTGGPYNYGYTF. The CDR3 nucleotides are TGTGCCAGCAGTGAAGGGACAGGGGGCCCCTACAACTATGGCTACACCTTC.

The chain employs TRBV29-1 and TRBJ2-1; D is perhaps TRBD1 (6 bases). CDR3 size: 15 residues. Between the trimmed V and J ends, which lost 3 bases and 0 bases, there was a span of 12 bases. Looked up from germline, CDR1 is SQVTM and CDR2 is ANQGSEA. CDR3: CSVDDRHSSYNEQFF. CDR3 coding DNA: TGCAGCGTTGACGACAGGCACAGCTCCTACAATGAGCAGTTCTTC.

The chain couples TRBV4-1 to TRBJ2-1; no firm D call. V was cut by 3 bases and J by 8 bases, with 11 bases left in between. The germline V gene encodes CDR1 MGHRA and CDR2 YSYEKL. CDR3 length: 13 amino acids. The CDR3 protein is CASSQTGVDEQFF. CDR3 in DNA: TGCGCCAGCAGCCAGACGGGCGTTGATGAGCAGTTCTTC.

The V call is TRBV28, the J call TRBJ2-7, with TRBD2 matching over 8 bases. V shed 9 bases, J shed 0 bases, and the junction held 7 bases outside the gene matches. CDR3 size: 14 residues. In germline, CDR1 is MDHEN, CDR2 SYDVKM. CDR3 bases: TGTGCCAGTCCCCCCGCGGGAGGCTCCTACGAGCAGTACTTC. The encoded protein is CASPPAGGSYEQYF.

This clonotype turned up a few times. V gene TRBV6-2 or TRBV6-3 combines with J gene TRBJ1-5; TRBD1 is a possible D gene (5 bases). Germline V gene lookup returns CDR1 MNHEY and CDR2 SVGEGT. The ends were cut back, 6 bases at V and 0 bases at J, with 6 bases in the middle. The CDR3 runs 13 residues. For the CDR3, the DNA is TGTGCCAGCAGCGGGACTAGCAATCAGCCCCAGCATTTT. Protein: CASSGTSNQPQHF.

Only a few counts were recorded for this clonotype. The V and J genes are TRBV20-1 and TRBJ1-2; D unresolved. Trimming took 8 bases from V and 5 from J, leaving 21 bases between them. Germline values: CDR1 DFQATT, CDR2 SNEGSKA (reference sequence). There are 14 residues in the CDR3. The CDR3 DNA sequence: TGCAGTCCTAAACCCAAGGGAAGAACATATGGCTACACCTTC. Translated, it gives CSPKPKGRTYGYTF.

This clonotype occurred a few times. At one boundary the junction diverges from the germline segment, which might be a read error. V is TRBV29-1 and J is TRBJ2-5, with 9 nucleotides matching TRBD2. The CDR3 spans 13 residues. In germline, CDR1 is SQVTM, CDR2 ANQGSEA. CDR3 in amino acids: CNVRGGRGETQYF. CDR3 nucleotides: TGCAACGTTAGGGGCGGGAGGGGTGAGACCCAGTACTTC.

This chain uses TRBV7-8 with TRBJ1-4; a weak D match, TRBD1 (5 bases). Trimming took off 1 base at V and 11 bases at J, with 14 bases between the two ends. This CDR3 is built from 14 residues. Germline V gives CDR1 SGHVS, CDR2 FQNEAQ. CDR3 nucleotides: TGTGCCAGCAGCTTAGATGGAGGGGAAGGGAAACTGTTTTTT. It encodes CASSLDGGEGKLFF.

The chain joins TRBV6-4 to TRBJ1-5; D call uncertain. V shed 3 bases and J shed 0 bases, with 9 bases lying between them. CDR1 MRHNA and CDR2 SNTAGT come from the germline V gene. The CDR3 has 15 residues. DNA of the CDR3: TGTGCCAGCAGTGAGGGAGGGAATAGCAATCAGCCCCAGCATTTT. As protein: CASSEGGNSNQPQHF.

The chain carries TRBV25-1 and TRBJ2-7, with 7 bases matching TRBD2. Trimming at V came to 6 bases and at J to 12 bases, leaving 8 bases not matched to a gene. The germline CDR1 and CDR2 sequences are MGHDK and SYGVNS. The CDR3 has 11 amino acids. The CDR3 region is CASRGGRATYF. The CDR3 DNA sequence: TGTGCCAGCAGAGGAGGGAGGGCGACGTACTTC.

The chain combines TRBV4-3 with TRBJ1-2, with a tentative D call TRBD1 (5 bases). Germline V gene sequence: CDR1 LGHNA, CDR2 YSLEER. The ends were cut back, 2 bases at V and 4 bases at J, with 17 bases in the middle. This CDR3 has 16 residues. The DNA for the CDR3 is TGCGCCAGCAGCCAAACGACAAGGGGAGGAACCTATGGCTACACCTTC. Translated, it gives CASSQTTRGGTYGYTF.

The gene calls are TRBV4-2 and TRBJ2-7; D may match TRBD1 or TRBD2 (5 bases each). Germline loops: CDR1 LGHNA, CDR2 YNFKEQ. The V end was cut by 3 bases, the J end by 3 bases, with 15 bases between. The length of the CDR3 is 15 residues. CDR3 sequence (DNA): TGTGCCAGCAGCCATACCAGAGGGGTTCTCTACGAGCAGTACTTC. Its translation is CASSHTRGVLYEQYF.

The V and J genes are TRBV18 and TRBJ1-2; D is uncertain. CDR1 and CDR2 (germline): KGHSH, LQKENI. This CDR3 contains 17 residues. Trimming cost V 2 bases and J 7 bases, with 23 bases left between them. As DNA, the CDR3 is TGTGCCAGCTCACCATCTTCGGTTGGCAGAACGGTGGCTGGCTACACCTTC. Protein sequence: CASSPSSVGRTVAGYTF.

This rearrangement joins TRBV7-8 to TRBJ1-5; 8 bases match TRBD1. Germline CDR1 reads SGHVS; CDR2 reads FQNEAQ. CDR3 length equals 16 residues. With 8 bases clipped from V and 0 bases from J, the junction kept 9 bases outside the gene matches. CDR3 sequence: CASRAGRGLSNQPQHF. The CDR3 nucleotides read TGTGCCAGCCGGGCTGGCAGGGGGCTTAGCAATCAGCCCCAGCATTTT. Variable domain in full (rest from reference TRBV7-8 and TRBJ1-5): GAGVSQSPRYKVAKRGQDVALRCDPISGHVSLFWYQQALGQGPEFLTYFQNEAQLDKSGLPSDRFFAERPEGSVSTLKIQRTQQEDSAVYLCASRAGRGLSNQPQHFGDGTRLSIL.

The gene calls are TRBV6-6 and TRBJ2-2, with 8 bases lining up with TRBD2. The germline gives CDR1 MNHNY, CDR2 SVGAGI (reference sequence). The CDR3 runs to 16 residues. Unmatched junction bases numbered 8, after V lost 0 bases and J lost 8 bases. The CDR3 coding sequence is TGTGCCAGCAGTTACTCTTCGGGACTAGGATCTGGGGAGCTGTTTTTT. It is translated as CASSYSSGLGSGELFF.

The rearrangement uses TRBV24-1 and TRBJ2-7, with 8 bases aligning to TRBD2. The trim removed 3 bases at V and 6 bases at J, leaving 0 bases unmatched. From germline, CDR1 is KGHDR and CDR2 SFDVKD. The CDR3 consists of 12 residues. For the CDR3, the DNA is TGTGCCACCAGTGATCTAGCGGGCGAGCAGTACTTC. Translation gives CATSDLAGEQYF.